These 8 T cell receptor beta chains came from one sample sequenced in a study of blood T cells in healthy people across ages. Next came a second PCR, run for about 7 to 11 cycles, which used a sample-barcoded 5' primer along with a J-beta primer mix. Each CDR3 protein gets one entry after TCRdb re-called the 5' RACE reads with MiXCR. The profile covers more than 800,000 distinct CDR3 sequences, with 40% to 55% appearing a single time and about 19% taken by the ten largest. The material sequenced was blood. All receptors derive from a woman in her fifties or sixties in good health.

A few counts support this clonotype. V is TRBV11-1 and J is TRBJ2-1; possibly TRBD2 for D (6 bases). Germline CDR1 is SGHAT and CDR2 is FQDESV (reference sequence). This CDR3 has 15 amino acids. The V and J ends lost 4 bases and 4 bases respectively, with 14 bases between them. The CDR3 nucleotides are TGTGCCAGCAGCTCCGAAGGTAGCGGTTACAATGAGCAGTTCTTC. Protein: CASSSEGSGYNEQFF.

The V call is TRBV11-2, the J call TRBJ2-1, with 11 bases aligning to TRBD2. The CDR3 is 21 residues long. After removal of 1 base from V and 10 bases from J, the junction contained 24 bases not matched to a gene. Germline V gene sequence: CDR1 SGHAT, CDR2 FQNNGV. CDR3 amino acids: CASSLGRSTGAGLAAKREQFF. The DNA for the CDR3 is TGTGCCAGCAGCTTAGGTAGATCGACTGGTGCGGGACTAGCGGCCAAGAGGGAGCAGTTCTTC.

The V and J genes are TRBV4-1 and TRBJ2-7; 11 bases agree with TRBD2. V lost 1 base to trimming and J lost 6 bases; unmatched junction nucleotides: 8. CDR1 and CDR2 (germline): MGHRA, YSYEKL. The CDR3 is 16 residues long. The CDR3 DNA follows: TGCGCCAGCAGCCAAGGGGTAGCGGGAGGGCTGGGCGAGCAGTACTTC. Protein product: CASSQGVAGGLGEQYF.

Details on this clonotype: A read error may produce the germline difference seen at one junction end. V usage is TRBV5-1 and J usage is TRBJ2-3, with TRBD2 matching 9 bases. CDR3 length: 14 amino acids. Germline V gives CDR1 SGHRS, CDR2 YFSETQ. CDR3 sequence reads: CASTLASGVDTRYF. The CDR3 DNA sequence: TGCGCCAGCACTCTCGCTAGCGGGGTAGATACGCGGTATTTT.

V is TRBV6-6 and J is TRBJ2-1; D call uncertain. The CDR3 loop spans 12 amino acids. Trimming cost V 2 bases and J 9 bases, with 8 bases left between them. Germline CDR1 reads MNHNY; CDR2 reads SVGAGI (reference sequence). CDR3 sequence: CASSYPGREQFF. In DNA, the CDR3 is TGTGCCAGCAGTTACCCCGGCCGTGAGCAGTTCTTC.

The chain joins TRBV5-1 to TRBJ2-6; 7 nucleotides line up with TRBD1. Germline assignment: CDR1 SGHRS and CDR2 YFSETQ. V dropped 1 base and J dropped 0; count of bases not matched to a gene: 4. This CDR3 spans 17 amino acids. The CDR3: CASSLTGALSGANVLTF. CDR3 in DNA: TGCGCCAGCAGCTTGACAGGGGCCCTCTCTGGGGCCAACGTCCTGACTTTC.

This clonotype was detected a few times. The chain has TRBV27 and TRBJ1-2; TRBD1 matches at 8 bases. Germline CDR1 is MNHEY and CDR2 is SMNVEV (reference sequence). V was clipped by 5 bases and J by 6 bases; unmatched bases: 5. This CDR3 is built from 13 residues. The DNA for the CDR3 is TGTGCCAGCAGTATGGACAGGGTTCATGGCTACACCTTC. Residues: CASSMDRVHGYTF.

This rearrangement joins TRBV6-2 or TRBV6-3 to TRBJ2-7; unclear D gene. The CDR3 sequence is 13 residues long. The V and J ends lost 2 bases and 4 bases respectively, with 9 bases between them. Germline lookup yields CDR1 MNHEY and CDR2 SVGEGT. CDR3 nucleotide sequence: TGTGCCAGCAGTTACGGTTTTGGATACGAGCAGTACTTC. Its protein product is CASSYGFGYEQYF.